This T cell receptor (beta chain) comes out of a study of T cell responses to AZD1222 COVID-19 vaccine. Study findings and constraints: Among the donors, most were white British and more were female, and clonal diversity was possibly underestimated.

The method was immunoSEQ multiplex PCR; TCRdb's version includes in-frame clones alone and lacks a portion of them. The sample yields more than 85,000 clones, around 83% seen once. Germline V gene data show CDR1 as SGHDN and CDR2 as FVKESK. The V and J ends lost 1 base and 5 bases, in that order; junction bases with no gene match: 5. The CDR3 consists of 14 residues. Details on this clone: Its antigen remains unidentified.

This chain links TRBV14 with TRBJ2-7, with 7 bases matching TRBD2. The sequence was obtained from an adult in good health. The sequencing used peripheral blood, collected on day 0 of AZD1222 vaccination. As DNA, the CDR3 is TGTGCCAGCAGCCAAGGGGAGGGGAACCACGAGCAGTACTTC. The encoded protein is CASSQGEGNHEQYF.